Listed below are T cell receptor beta chains from one sample, sequenced in a study of low-dose radiotherapy and immunotherapy resistance in tumors. TCRdb reanalysed the reads using MiXCR and keeps one entry per CDR3 protein. The sample includes tens of thousands of distinct CDR3 sequences, less than 25% of them seen just once. This material consisted of PBMCs, taken after low-dose radiotherapy plus immunotherapy. These receptors originate from a female donor with ovarian cancer. Both conserved end residues are part of each CDR3.

>TRBV28
CASRTGGLYGYTF
>TRBV10-2
CASSEPGRSKNIQYF
>TRBV11-1
CASSYDSYEQYF
>TRBV5-6
CASSLEMGNTEAFF
>TRBV6-6
CASSYMASSGSNEQYF
>TRBV2
CASSEEGGAILGEQFF
>TRBV5-5
CASSFRGEELFF
>TRBV5-6
CASSRNRGLATNEKLFF
>TRBV2
CASSVATWISYNEQFF
>TRBV6-4
CASSDSGGGALLLPSYNEQFF
>TRBV12-3/TRBV12-4
CASSNGGTNEKLFF
>TRBV2
CASSRTGGGYGYTF
>TRBV27
CASSFRRPVANEKLFF
>TRBV11-2
CASSLVAGTSGTHSYEQYF
>TRBV6-2/TRBV6-3
CASSLTSGTYEQYF
>TRBV20-1
CSASHPVGRRNQPQHF
>TRBV20-1
CSGLGGISNQPQHF
>TRBV6-6
CASSEWSYEQYF
>TRBV20-1
CSAPDRTPYNEQFF
>TRBV6-2/TRBV6-3
CASSYSFRAGNTEAFF
>TRBV18
CASSPPRVDWNTGELFF
>TRBV19
CASSIGSGGTYEQYF
>TRBV9
CASSVGGQNTEAFF
>TRBV28
CASSARQSYQPQHF
>TRBV6-6
CASASDSNSNQPQHF
>TRBV5-1
CASSIRDTDTQYF
>TRBV30
CAWSRQGMGEQYF
>TRBV18
CASSPRQGFHNSPLHF
>TRBV11-2
CASSLGGNTGELFF
>TRBV7-2
CASSLGSGGLSYEQYF
>TRBV7-9
CASSYVGGSTDTQYF
>TRBV6-2/TRBV6-3
CASSLGTVHNYGYTF
>TRBV5-1
CASSFSGAGNQPQHF
>TRBV24-1
CATRETGENGYTF
>TRBV7-2
CASSSWGQANTGELFF
>TRBV5-6
CASSLGSGVNQPQHF
>TRBV30
CASPTSGSQETQYF
>TRBV12-3/TRBV12-4
CASSLGASYGYTF
>TRBV30
CAWGTGDYSNQAQHF
>TRBV3-1
CASSQPFGADTSPLHF
>TRBV11-1
CASSTAVESYNEQFF
>TRBV30
CAWSLRGVQSTVGYTF
>TRBV5-1
CASSLGLARDRGLNRYNEQFF
>TRBV28
CASTGQGTYEQYF
>TRBV4-1
CASSLLSSGFYGYTF
>TRBV28
CASRPTDRVSEQYF
>TRBV12-3/TRBV12-4
CASSLRRGAVVF
>TRBV9
CASSRAGQETQYF
>TRBV5-1
CASSLGRDNEQFF
>TRBV12-5
CASGSGDRLTDTQYF
>TRBV7-2
CASSATDRINQPQHF
>TRBV2
CASSERGAGELFF
>TRBV11-2
CASRALRGGELFF